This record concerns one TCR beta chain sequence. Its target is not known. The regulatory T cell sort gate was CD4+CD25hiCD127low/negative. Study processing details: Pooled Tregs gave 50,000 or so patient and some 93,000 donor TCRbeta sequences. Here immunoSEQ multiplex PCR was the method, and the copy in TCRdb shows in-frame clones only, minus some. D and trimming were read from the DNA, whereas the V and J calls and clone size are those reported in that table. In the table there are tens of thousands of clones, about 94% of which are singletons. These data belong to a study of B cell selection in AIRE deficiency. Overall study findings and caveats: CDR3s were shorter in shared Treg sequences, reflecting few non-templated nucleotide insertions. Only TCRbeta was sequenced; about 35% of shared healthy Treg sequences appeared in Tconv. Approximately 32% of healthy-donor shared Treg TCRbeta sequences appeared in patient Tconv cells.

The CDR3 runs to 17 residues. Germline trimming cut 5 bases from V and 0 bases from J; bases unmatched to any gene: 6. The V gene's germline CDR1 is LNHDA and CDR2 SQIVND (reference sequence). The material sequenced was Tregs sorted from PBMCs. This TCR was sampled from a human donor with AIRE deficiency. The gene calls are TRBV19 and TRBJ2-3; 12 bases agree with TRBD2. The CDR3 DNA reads TGTGCCAGTAGTTACCCTAGCGGGAGGGCCAGCACAGATACGCAGTATTTT. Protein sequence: CASSYPSGRASTDTQYF.